These 10 T cell receptor beta chains originate from one sample sequenced in a study of T cell responses to AZD1222 COVID-19 vaccine. The table came from immunoSEQ multiplex PCR; TCRdb's copy has only in-frame clones and leaves some out. In the table there are roughly 62,000 clones, approximately 80% of which are singletons. The sequenced sample was peripheral blood, obtained on day 0 of AZD1222 vaccination. These receptor sequences come from an adult in good health.

This chain uses TRBV9 with TRBJ1-1; D call uncertain. V was cut by 0 bases and J by 0 bases, with 6 bases left in between. The V gene's germline CDR1 is SGDLS and CDR2 YYNGEE. The CDR3 covers 14 residues. The CDR3 sequence is CASSVGLMNTEAFF. The CDR3 region has the DNA TGTGCCAGCAGCGTAGGATTAATGAACACTGAAGCTTTCTTT.

The chain couples TRBV30 to TRBJ2-3, with 12 positions matching TRBD1. V was clipped by 3 bases and J by 4 bases; unmatched bases: 5. The CDR3 consists of 15 residues. CDR1 and CDR2 from the germline V gene are GTSNPN and SVGIG (reference sequence). The CDR3 DNA is TGTGCCTGGAGCGCGGGACAGGGGGCTCCAGATACGCAGTATTTT. Protein: CAWSAGQGAPDTQYF.

This clone has only a few counts. CDR3 region: CASSLVPQGLDYGYTF. The CDR3 DNA reads as TGTGCCAGCAGCTTGGTGCCACAGGGATTGGACTATGGCTACACCTTC. This chain joins TRBV5-8 and TRBJ1-2; D may be TRBD1 (6 bases). V was cut by 0 bases and J by 3 bases, with 15 bases left in between. Germline assignment: CDR1 SGHTS and CDR2 YDEGEE. The CDR3 loop spans 16 amino acids.

The V gene is TRBV29-1, the J gene TRBJ1-5; no firm D call. The germline gives CDR1 SQVTM, CDR2 ANQGSEA. Deletions cut 6 bases from V and 0 bases from J, with 15 bases between. CDR3 length equals 15 residues. Here the CDR3 DNA reads TGCAGCGTCCAACTCGGACCTAATAGCAATCAGCCCCAGCATTTT. It is translated as CSVQLGPNSNQPQHF.

This rearrangement joins TRBV6-5 to TRBJ1-5; 8 bases line up with TRBD1. The CDR3 has 16 residues. Germline values: CDR1 MNHEY, CDR2 SVGAGI. Losses at the gene ends were 0 bases for V and 6 bases for J; bases not matched to a gene: 7. This chain's CDR3 is CASSYSPTGDGQPQHF. The CDR3, as DNA: TGTGCCAGCAGTTACTCCCCGACAGGGGACGGTCAGCCCCAGCATTTT.

V usage is TRBV7-6 and J usage is TRBJ1-2; possibly TRBD1 for D (5 bases). The CDR3 is 16 amino acids. Deletions cut 5 bases from V and 7 bases from J, with 23 bases between. Germline V gene lookup returns CDR1 SGHVS and CDR2 FNYEAQ. The CDR3 loop reads CASSPAALGHGSGYTF. The CDR3 DNA is TGTGCCAGCAGCCCAGCAGCGCTCGGACACGGCAGTGGCTACACCTTC.

The CDR3 coding sequence is TGCAGCGTGGCCCCGACAGGGGGCCGGGACACTGAAGCTTTCTTT. This encodes CSVAPTGGRDTEAFF. This chain connects TRBV29-1 to TRBJ1-1; 10 bases align to TRBD1. Trimming took 6 bases from V and 3 from J; bases not matched to a gene: 10. The CDR3 consists of 15 residues. Germline CDR1 SQVTM, CDR2 ANQGSEA.

The chain couples TRBV11-2 to TRBJ1-6; 8 nucleotides line up with TRBD1. The CDR3 totals 15 residues. V shed 4 bases and J 6 bases; nucleotides not matched to a gene: 5. Germline V gene sequence: CDR1 SGHAT, CDR2 FQNNGV. Here the CDR3 DNA reads TGTGCCAGCAGCTCAGGGGACAGGAGTAATTCACCCCTCCACTTT. Translation: CASSSGDRSNSPLHF.

V and J are TRBV18 and TRBJ2-7; 10 bases fit TRBD1. CDR1 and CDR2 from the germline V gene are KGHSH and LQKENI. V lost 3 bases and J lost 3; bases outside the gene matches: 2. This CDR3 comprises 14 residues. The CDR3 DNA sequence: TGTGCCAGCTCACCGGGACAGGGGCTCTACGAGCAGTACTTC. Its protein product is CASSPGQGLYEQYF.

The chain joins TRBV6-5 to TRBJ2-2; TRBD1 agrees at 10 bases. Losses at the gene ends were 7 bases for V and 6 bases for J; bases not matched to a gene: 8. This CDR3 region has 15 residues. The V gene's germline CDR1 is MNHEY and CDR2 SVGAGI. CDR3 coding DNA: TGTGCCAGCACCCCGACAGGGGGCGCGTCCGGGGAGCTGTTTTTT. Translating it yields CASTPTGGASGELFF.